The present T cell receptor (beta chain) was sequenced within a study of T-cell memory formation after mild COVID-19. The wider study: Clustering of TCRs was largely donor specific.

Study-level points and caveats: Among contracting clones, CD4+ were mainly CM/EM and CD8+ enriched in EMRA.

Notes on this clonotype: Its antigen is not known.

Constant-segment primers and 5'RACE yielded cDNA libraries for TCR alpha and TCR beta, each carrying sample barcodes and UMIs. One entry per CDR3 protein results from TCRdb running MiXCR on the 5' RACE reads. The profile covers about 400,000 distinct CDR3 sequences, with more than 15% appearing a single time and roughly 21% taken by the ten largest. Unmatched junction bases numbered 4, after V lost 7 bases and J lost 3 bases. CDR1 and CDR2 from the germline V gene are MNHEY and SVGEGT. CDR3 length: 13 residues. This sequence was found in a man between 18 and 29 years old who had mild COVID-19 (a few samples of this study predate the infection). Cell type and time point are not known. What was sequenced was PBMCs or a T cell subset sorted from them (not recorded which). This sequence joins TRBV6-2 or TRBV6-3 and TRBJ2-7, with 9 bases that match TRBD2. CDR3 sequence (DNA): TGTGCCAGCACCTTAGCGGGGGTCTACGAGCAGTACTTC. It is translated as CASTLAGVYEQYF.